This T cell receptor beta chain derives from a study of T cell responses to AZD1222 COVID-19 vaccine. Study-level findings and limits: Among vaccine-associated CD4 TCRs, coverage spanned spike, with dominance at 160-218 and 743-854. Recipients of AZD1222 seropositive at baseline numbered only five or six. The sample set comprised mostly white British donors with more females, and clonal diversity was possibly underestimated.

Measured with immunoSEQ multiplex PCR; TCRdb has only the in-frame clones, and not every one. The table shows roughly 120,000 clones, with 88% occurring only once. A remark on this clone: Its antigen is not known.

This CDR3 spans 15 amino acids. Germline-derived CDR1 and CDR2 are LGHDT and YNNKEL (reference sequence). V trimming: 8 bases; J trimming: 7 bases; junction bases outside the gene matches: 13. This receptor was obtained from an adult in good health. The input for sequencing was peripheral blood, taken on day 0 of MenACWY control vaccination. The rearrangement links TRBV3-1 (or the pseudogene TRBV3-2) to TRBJ2-1; TRBD2 matches at 8 bases. The CDR3 DNA is TGTGCCAGCGTACGGGGGGGAGGAGTGCGGAATGAGCAGTTCTTC. Amino acid sequence: CASVRGGGVRNEQFF.